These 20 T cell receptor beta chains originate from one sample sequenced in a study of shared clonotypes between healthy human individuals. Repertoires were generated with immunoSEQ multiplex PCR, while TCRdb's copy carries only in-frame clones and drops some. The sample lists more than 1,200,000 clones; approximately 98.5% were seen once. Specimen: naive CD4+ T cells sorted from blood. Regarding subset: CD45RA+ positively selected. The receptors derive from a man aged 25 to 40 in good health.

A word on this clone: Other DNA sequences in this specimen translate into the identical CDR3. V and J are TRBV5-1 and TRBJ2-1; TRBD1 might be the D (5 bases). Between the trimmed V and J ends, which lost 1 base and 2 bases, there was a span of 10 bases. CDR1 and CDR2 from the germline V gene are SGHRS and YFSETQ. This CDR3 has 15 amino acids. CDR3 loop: CASSLTGVTYNEQFF. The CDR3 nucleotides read TGCGCCAGCAGCTTGACAGGTGTCACCTACAATGAGCAGTTCTTC.

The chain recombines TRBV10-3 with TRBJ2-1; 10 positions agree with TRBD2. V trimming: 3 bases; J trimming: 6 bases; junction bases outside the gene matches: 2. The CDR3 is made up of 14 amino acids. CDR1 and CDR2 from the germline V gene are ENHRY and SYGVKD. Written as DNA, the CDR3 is TGTGCCATCAGTGAAAGACTAGCGGGCAATGAGCAGTTCTTC. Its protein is CAISERLAGNEQFF.

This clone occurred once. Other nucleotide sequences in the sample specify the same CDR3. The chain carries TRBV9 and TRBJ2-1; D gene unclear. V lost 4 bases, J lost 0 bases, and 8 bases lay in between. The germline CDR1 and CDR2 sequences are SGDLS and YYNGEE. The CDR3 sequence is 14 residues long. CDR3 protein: CASSPGNSYNEQFF. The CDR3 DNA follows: TGTGCCAGCAGCCCAGGAAACTCCTACAATGAGCAGTTCTTC.

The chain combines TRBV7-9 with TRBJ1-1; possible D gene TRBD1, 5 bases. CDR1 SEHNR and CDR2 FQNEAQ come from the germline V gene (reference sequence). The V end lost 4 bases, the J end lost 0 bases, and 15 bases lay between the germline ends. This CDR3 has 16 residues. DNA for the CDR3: TGTGCCAGCAGCTCCGTTGACAGTTCTTTGAACACTGAAGCTTTCTTT. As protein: CASSSVDSSLNTEAFF.

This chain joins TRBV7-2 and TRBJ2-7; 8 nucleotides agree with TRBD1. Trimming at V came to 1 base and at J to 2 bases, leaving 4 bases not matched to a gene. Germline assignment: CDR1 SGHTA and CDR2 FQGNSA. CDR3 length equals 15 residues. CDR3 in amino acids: CASSLEVGQAYEQYF. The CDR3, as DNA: TGTGCCAGCAGCTTAGAGGTGGGACAGGCCTACGAGCAGTACTTC.

The CDR3 reads CSVEDGVTNTGELFF. CDR3 nucleotide sequence: TGCAGCGTTGAAGACGGTGTCACGAACACCGGGGAGCTGTTTTTT. This chain joins TRBV29-1 and TRBJ2-2, with D unresolved. Trimming took 0 bases from V and 0 from J, leaving 8 bases between them. CDR3 length: 15 residues. CDR1 is SQVTM and CDR2 is ANQGSEA in the germline V gene.

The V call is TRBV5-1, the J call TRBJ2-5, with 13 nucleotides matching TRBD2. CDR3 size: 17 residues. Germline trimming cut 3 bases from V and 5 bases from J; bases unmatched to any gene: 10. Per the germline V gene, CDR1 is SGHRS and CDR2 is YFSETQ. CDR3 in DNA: TGCGCCAGCAGCTCCTCCGGGACTAGCGGGGACCGGGAGACCCAGTACTTC. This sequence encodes CASSSSGTSGDRETQYF.

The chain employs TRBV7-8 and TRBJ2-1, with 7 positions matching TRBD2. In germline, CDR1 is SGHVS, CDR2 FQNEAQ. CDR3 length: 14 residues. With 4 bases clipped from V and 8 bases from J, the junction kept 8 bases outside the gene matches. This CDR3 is CASSSSLASHEQFF. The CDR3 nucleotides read TGTGCCAGCAGCTCCTCACTAGCGTCCCATGAGCAGTTCTTC.

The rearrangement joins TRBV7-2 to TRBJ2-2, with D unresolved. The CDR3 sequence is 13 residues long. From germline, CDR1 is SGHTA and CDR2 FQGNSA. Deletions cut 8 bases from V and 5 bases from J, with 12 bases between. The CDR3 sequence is CASGWAGTGELFF. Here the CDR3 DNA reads TGTGCCAGCGGGTGGGCCGGGACCGGGGAGCTGTTTTTT.

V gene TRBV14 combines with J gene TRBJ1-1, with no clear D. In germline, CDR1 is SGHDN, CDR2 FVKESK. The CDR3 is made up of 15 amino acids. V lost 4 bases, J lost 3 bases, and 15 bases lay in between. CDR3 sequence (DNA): TGTGCCAGCAGCCCACTGCCCCCTCGGGACACTGAAGCTTTCTTT. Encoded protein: CASSPLPPRDTEAFF.

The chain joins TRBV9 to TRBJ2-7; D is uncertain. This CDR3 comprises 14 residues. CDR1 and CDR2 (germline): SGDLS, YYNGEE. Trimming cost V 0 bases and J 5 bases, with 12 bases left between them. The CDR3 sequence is CASSVEMGRDEQYF. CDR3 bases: TGTGCCAGCAGCGTAGAGATGGGTCGGGACGAGCAGTACTTC.

CDR3 protein: CASSQYKQDWPDTQYF. The CDR3 region has the DNA TGCGCCAGCAGTCAATACAAGCAGGATTGGCCAGATACGCAGTATTTT. The rearrangement uses TRBV23-1 and TRBJ2-3; D is unclear. TRBV23-1 is an open reading frame whose function is uncertain. The CDR3 length is 16 residues. V lost 1 base and J lost 4, with 15 bases in between.

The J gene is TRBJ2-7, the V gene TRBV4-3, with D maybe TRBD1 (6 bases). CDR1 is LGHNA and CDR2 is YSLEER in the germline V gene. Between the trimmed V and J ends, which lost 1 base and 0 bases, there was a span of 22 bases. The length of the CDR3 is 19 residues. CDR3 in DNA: TGCGCCAGCAGCCAAGCTACCGGGCAGTTAGGGGGAAACTCCTACGAGCAGTACTTC. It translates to CASSQATGQLGGNSYEQYF.

CDR3: CASSLRGNYGYTF. CDR3 coding DNA: TGTGCCAGCAGCTTAAGGGGGAACTATGGCTACACCTTC. The rearrangement uses TRBV11-2 and TRBJ1-2; tentatively, D is TRBD1 (6 bases). The germline V gene has CDR1 SGHAT and CDR2 FQNNGV. The CDR3 is made up of 13 amino acids. Trimming removed 2 bases at V and 2 bases at J, with 6 bases between.

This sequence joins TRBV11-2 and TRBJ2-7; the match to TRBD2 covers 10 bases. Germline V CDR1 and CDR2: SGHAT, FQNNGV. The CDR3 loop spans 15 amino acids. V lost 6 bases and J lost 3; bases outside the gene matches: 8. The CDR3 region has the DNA TGTGCCAGCAGATATCTCCGGACTAGCGGCTACGAGCAGTACTTC. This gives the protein CASRYLRTSGYEQYF.

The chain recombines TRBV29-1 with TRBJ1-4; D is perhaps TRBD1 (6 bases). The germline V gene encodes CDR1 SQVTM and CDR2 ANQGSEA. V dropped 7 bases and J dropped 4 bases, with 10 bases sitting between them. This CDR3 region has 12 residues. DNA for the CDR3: TGCAGCGCCCTCAGGGGTAATGAAAAACTGTTTTTT. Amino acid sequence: CSALRGNEKLFF.

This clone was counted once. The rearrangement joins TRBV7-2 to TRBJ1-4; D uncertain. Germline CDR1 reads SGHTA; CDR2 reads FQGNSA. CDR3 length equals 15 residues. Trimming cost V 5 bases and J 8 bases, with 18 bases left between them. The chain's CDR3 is CASSKQSAADEKLFF. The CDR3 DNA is TGTGCCAGCAGCAAACAGTCCGCGGCCGACGAAAAACTGTTTTTT.

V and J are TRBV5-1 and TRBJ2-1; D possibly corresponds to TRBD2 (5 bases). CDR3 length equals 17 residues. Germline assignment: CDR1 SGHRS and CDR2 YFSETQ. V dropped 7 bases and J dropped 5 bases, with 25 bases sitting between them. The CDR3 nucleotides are TGCGCCAGCGTGCTAGGGTCAAGCCCCCTCGGGGACAATGAGCAGTTCTTC. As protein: CASVLGSSPLGDNEQFF.

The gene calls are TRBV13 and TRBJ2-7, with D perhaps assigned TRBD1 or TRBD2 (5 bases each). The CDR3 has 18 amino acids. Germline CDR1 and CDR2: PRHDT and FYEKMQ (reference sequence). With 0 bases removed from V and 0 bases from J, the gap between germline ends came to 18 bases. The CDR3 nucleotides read TGTGCCAGCAGCTTAGGGACTATTGGGGCTCGCACCTCCTACGAGCAGTACTTC. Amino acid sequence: CASSLGTIGARTSYEQYF.

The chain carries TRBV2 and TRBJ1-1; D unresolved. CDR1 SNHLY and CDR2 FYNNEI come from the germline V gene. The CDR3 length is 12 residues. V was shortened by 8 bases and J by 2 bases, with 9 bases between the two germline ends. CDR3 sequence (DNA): TGTGCCAGCCGGTTTTTTAACACTGAAGCTTTCTTT. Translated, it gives CASRFFNTEAFF.